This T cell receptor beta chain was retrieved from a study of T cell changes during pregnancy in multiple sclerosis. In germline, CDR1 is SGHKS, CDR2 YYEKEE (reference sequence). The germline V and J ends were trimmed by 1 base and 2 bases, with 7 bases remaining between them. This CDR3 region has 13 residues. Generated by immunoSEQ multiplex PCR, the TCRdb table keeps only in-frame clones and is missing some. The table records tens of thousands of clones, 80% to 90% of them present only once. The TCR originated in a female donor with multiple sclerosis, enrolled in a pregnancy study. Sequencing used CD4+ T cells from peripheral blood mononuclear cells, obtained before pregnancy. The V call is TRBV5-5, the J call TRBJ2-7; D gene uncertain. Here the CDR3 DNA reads TGTGCCAGCAGCTTGAACAGCCCCTACGAGCAGTACTTC. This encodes CASSLNSPYEQYF.